This passage covers 7 T cell receptor beta chains from one sample sequenced in a study of T cell repertoires in cytomegalovirus infection. TCRdb itself ran the reads through MiXCR, one entry per CDR3 protein. Among under 300,000 distinct CDR3 sequences listed, about 17% were seen once. The specimen was CD8+ T cells from PBMCs. These receptors were collected from a human donor in good health (CMV status not recorded). Some clones in this sample may be carry-over from other donors' samples.

This clonotype was counted a few times. The CDR3 nucleotides are TGTGCCAGCAGCCGGTTGGGACAGGGGGCCAATCAGCCCCAGCATTTT. Translating gives CASSRLGQGANQPQHF. V and J are TRBV28 and TRBJ1-5; the match to TRBD1 covers 12 bases. Germline V gene sequence: CDR1 MDHEN, CDR2 SYDVKM. With V trimmed by 6 bases and J by 3 bases, 6 bases remained unmatched. CDR3 length: 16 residues.

This clonotype was seen ten or more times. The chain is built from TRBV4-3 and TRBJ1-3, with D perhaps matching TRBD1 (5 bases). Germline assignment: CDR1 LGHNA and CDR2 YSLEER. The V gene lost 2 bases and the J gene lost 0 bases, with 14 bases spanning the gap. The CDR3 is 17 residues long. CDR3 protein: CASSQLLDSNSGNTIYF. CDR3 in DNA: TGCGCCAGCAGCCAACTCCTAGACAGTAACTCTGGAAACACCATATATTTT.

A remark on this clonotype: A much larger clone lies one base from this, so it may be a read error. The gene calls are TRBV12-3 or TRBV12-4 and TRBJ2-7, with 7 nucleotides matching TRBD1. The CDR3 loop spans 16 amino acids. Losses at the gene ends were 1 base for V and 6 bases for J; bases not matched to a gene: 12. The CDR3 reads CASSLDTGEIDCEQYF. The CDR3 coding sequence is TGTGCCAGCAGTTTAGATACAGGGGAGATTGACTGCGAGCAGTACTTC.

This clonotype was seen many times. This sequence joins TRBV7-9 and TRBJ1-3; 7 bases line up with TRBD1. Looked up from germline, CDR1 is SEHNR and CDR2 is FQNEAQ (reference sequence). The CDR3 length is 15 residues. Germline trimming cut 4 bases from V and 2 bases from J; bases unmatched to any gene: 5. The CDR3 DNA reads TGTGCCAGCAGCTCGACAGGGACGGCTGGAAACACCATATATTTT. It yields the protein CASSSTGTAGNTIYF.

At least ten counts were recorded for this clonotype. The chain combines TRBV14 with TRBJ2-7; 11 nucleotides align to TRBD1. CDR1 and CDR2 (germline): SGHDN, FVKESK. The CDR3 runs 19 residues. Unmatched junction bases numbered 18, after V lost 5 bases and J lost 3 bases. CDR3 region: CASSTRRTGGARLGYEQYF. The CDR3 nucleotides are TGTGCCAGCAGCACCCGCCGGACAGGGGGCGCTCGGTTGGGCTACGAGCAGTACTTC.

This clonotype occurred a few times. The chain uses TRBV6-5 and TRBJ2-1; 10 nucleotides match TRBD2. Trimming cost V 9 bases and J 0 bases; bases outside gene matches: 8. The germline V gene has CDR1 MNHEY and CDR2 SVGAGI. CDR3 length equals 16 residues. CDR3 nucleotides: TGTGCCAGTAGCCTTCTAGCGGGGGCCTCCTACAATGAGCAGTTCTTC. Translating gives CASSLLAGASYNEQFF.

This sequence joins TRBV28 and TRBJ1-1, with D possibly matching TRBD1 (6 bases). This CDR3 has 18 amino acids. V was cut by 6 bases and J by 0 bases, with 23 bases left in between. CDR1 is MDHEN, CDR2 SYDVKM, per germline. DNA of the CDR3: TGTGCCAGCAGCCGCCTCGCGACAGGCGACCCGATGAACACTGAAGCTTTCTTT. Protein product: CASSRLATGDPMNTEAFF.